A selection of T cell receptor beta chains follows, all from one sample in a study of blood T cell repertoires in COVID-19. Sequencing was performed with immunoSEQ multiplex PCR; in TCRdb, only in-frame clones are kept and a portion is missing. The table has hundreds of thousands of clones, about 93% seen once. Material for sequencing was peripheral blood. These TCRs come from a man in his sixties with COVID-19, enrolled during active disease. The CDR3 runs from the conserved cysteine through the conserved F or W. A D gene is named only where the DNA matches it firmly. Size is stated for part of the rows, as once, few or many counts, or as a class when the clone is expanded.

d_call j_call v_call clone_size cdr3_aa cdr3_nt
. TRBJ2-2 TRBV5-1 . CASSLTWMGNTGELFF TGCGCCAGCAGCTTGACTTGGATGGGCAACACCGGGGAGCTGTTTTTT
TRBD2 TRBJ2-5 TRBV5-4 . CASSFGGGRETQYF TGTGCCAGCAGCTTCGGGGGGGGCAGAGAGACCCAGTACTTC
TRBD2 TRBJ2-1 TRBV5-1 . CASSLIAGGNNEQFF TGCGCCAGCAGCTTGATCGCGGGGGGAAACAATGAGCAGTTCTTC
. TRBJ1-1 TRBV7-3 once CASSLTLPSERIMNTEAFF TGTGCCAGCAGCTTAACCCTCCCCAGCGAAAGAATTATGAACACTGAAGCTTTCTTT
TRBD1 TRBJ1-5 TRBV30 . CAWSRTGANQPQHF TGTGCCTGGAGTCGGACAGGGGCCAATCAGCCCCAGCATTTT
. TRBJ2-3 TRBV6-6 . CASSLFSDTQYF TGTGCCAGCAGTTTATTCTCAGATACGCAGTATTTT
. TRBJ1-2 TRBV5-1 . CASRPGDSANYGYTF TGCGCCAGCAGGCCAGGCGACAGTGCTAACTATGGCTACACCTTC
TRBD2 TRBJ2-3 TRBV4-1 . CASSKGLVQISTDTQYF TGCGCCAGCAGCAAGGGACTAGTACAGATTAGCACAGATACGCAGTATTTT
. TRBJ1-1 TRBV9 . CASSVALGGRGEKAFF TGTGCCAGCAGCGTAGCTTTGGGGGGACGAGGGGAGAAAGCTTTCTTT
TRBD1 TRBJ1-2 TRBV5-1 . CASSSGQGLGDGYTF TGCGCCAGCAGCTCGGGACAGGGCCTAGGAGATGGCTACACCTTC
TRBD1 TRBJ1-3 TRBV5-6 . CASSLVSQGAGNTIYF TGTGCCAGCAGCTTGGTCAGCCAGGGGGCTGGAAACACCATATATTTT
TRBD2 TRBJ2-7 TRBV7-9 . CASSLGGSGSPYEQYF TGTGCCAGCAGCTTAGGCGGTAGCGGGAGCCCCTACGAGCAGTACTTC
. TRBJ2-7 TRBV4-2 . CASSRATGSYEQYF TGTGCCAGCAGCCGGGCAACAGGGAGCTACGAGCAGTACTTC
. TRBJ1-2 TRBV5-6 . CASSLASIVHHGYTF TGTGCCAGCAGCTTGGCGTCGATTGTACACCATGGCTACACCTTC
. TRBJ1-3 TRBV9 . CASSARLSSGNTIYF TGTGCCAGCAGCGCCAGGCTCAGCTCTGGAAACACCATATATTTT
. TRBJ1-4 TRBV4-1 . CASSQEPQGRPKLFF TGCGCCAGCAGCCAAGAGCCGCAGGGTCGGCCAAAACTGTTTTTT
. TRBJ2-5 TRBV18 once CASSHRGSGEGYQETQYF TGTGCCAGCTCTCACCGGGGTTCGGGAGAGGGGTACCAAGAGACCCAGTACTTC
TRBD2 TRBJ2-1 TRBV3-1/TRBV3-2 . CASSLGLAELYNEQFF TGTGCCAGCAGTCTCGGACTAGCGGAACTATACAATGAGCAGTTCTTC
. TRBJ1-5 TRBV19 . CASSSGSKRSNQPQHF TGTGCCAGTAGTTCGGGATCGAAAAGGAGCAATCAGCCCCAGCATTTT
TRBD1 TRBJ1-2 TRBV20-1 . CSAGTDGYTF TGCAGTGCTGGGACAGATGGCTACACCTTC
TRBD1 TRBJ1-5 TRBV2 . CASSPGTGGGNQPQHF TGTGCCAGCAGTCCCGGGACAGGGGGTGGCAATCAGCCCCAGCATTTT
TRBD1 TRBJ2-3 TRBV7-9 . CASSLRGLPDTQYF TGTGCCAGCAGCTTAAGGGGGCTCCCAGATACGCAGTATTTT
TRBD1 TRBJ1-4 TRBV5-1 . CASSPGQAVPGGLFF TGCGCCAGCAGCCCAGGACAGGCCGTTCCCGGTGGACTGTTTTTT
. TRBJ1-2 TRBV11-2 . CASSLEGASGYTF TGTGCCAGCAGCTTAGAGGGGGCCTCTGGCTACACCTTC
TRBD1 TRBJ2-7 TRBV2 . CASRGDRTYEQYF TGTGCCAGCAGGGGGGACAGAACCTACGAGCAGTACTTC
. TRBJ1-1 TRBV7-2 . CASSRGGTQNTEAFF TGTGCCAGCAGCCGCGGCGGAACACAGAACACTGAAGCTTTCTTT
. TRBJ2-7 TRBV10-1 once CASSDRGASSYEQYF TGCGCCAGCAGTGATCGGGGGGCAAGCTCCTACGAGCAGTACTTC
. TRBJ2-7 TRBV3-1/TRBV3-2 . CASSQFTGPSVNEQYF TGTGCCAGCAGCCAGTTTACAGGGCCCTCTGTTAACGAGCAGTACTTC
TRBD1 TRBJ1-6 TRBV6-2/TRBV6-3 . CASSSRDRGSNSPLHF TGTGCCAGCAGTTCCCGGGACAGGGGGAGTAATTCACCCCTCCACTTT
TRBD2 TRBJ2-7 TRBV30 . CAWSLTSGFLEQYF TGTGCCTGGAGTCTGACTAGCGGGTTCCTCGAGCAGTACTTC
TRBD1 TRBJ2-6 TRBV19 . CASTFTGASGANVLTF TGTGCCAGTACTTTCACAGGGGCCTCTGGGGCCAACGTCCTGACTTTC
. TRBJ1-2 TRBV3-1/TRBV3-2 . CASSQGVQGGYGYTF TGTGCCAGCAGCCAAGGAGTCCAGGGCGGCTATGGCTACACCTTC
. TRBJ1-2 TRBV30 once CAWGTGFDNYGYTF TGTGCCTGGGGGACTGGATTCGATAACTATGGCTACACCTTC
TRBD1 TRBJ2-1 TRBV11-2 . CASSRHRGRNNEQFF TGTGCCAGCAGTCGCCACAGGGGTCGTAACAATGAGCAGTTCTTC
TRBD2 TRBJ2-3 TRBV28 . CASSSLSGRYTDTQYF TGTGCCAGCAGTTCCCTCAGCGGGAGGTACACAGATACGCAGTATTTT
. TRBJ1-1 TRBV20-1 . CSASSGGAFF TGCAGTGCTAGCTCGGGGGGGGCTTTCTTT
. TRBJ2-5 TRBV11-2 . CASSSGSSYQETQYF TGTGCCAGCAGCTCAGGCTCCAGTTACCAAGAGACCCAGTACTTC
TRBD1 TRBJ1-2 TRBV11-2 . CASSLRGQGGSYGYTF TGTGCCAGCAGCTTACGGGGACAGGGGGGCAGCTATGGCTACACCTTC
TRBD2 TRBJ2-7 TRBV19 . CASSISVSGRAPEQYF TGTGCCAGTAGTATCTCGGTTAGCGGGAGGGCCCCCGAGCAGTACTTC
. TRBJ1-1 TRBV7-8 . CASSLSRGHSNTEAFF TGTGCCAGCAGCTTATCCCGGGGACACTCGAACACTGAAGCTTTCTTT
. TRBJ1-2 TRBV11-1 . CASSLELSWYGYTF TGTGCCAGCAGCTTAGAACTCTCCTGGTATGGCTACACCTTC
. TRBJ2-1 TRBV7-9 . CASSSPGAAYNEQFF TGTGCCAGCAGCTCCCCAGGGGCGGCCTACAATGAGCAGTTCTTC
TRBD2 TRBJ2-1 TRBV9 . CASSHGLAGYNEQFF TGTGCCAGCAGCCACGGACTAGCGGGGTACAATGAGCAGTTCTTC
TRBD2 TRBJ2-2 TRBV19 . CASSTAGIGNTGELFF TGTGCCAGTAGTACAGCGGGGATAGGGAACACCGGGGAGCTGTTTTTT
TRBD1 TRBJ2-7 TRBV19 . CASKISGTAITGQQYF TGTGCCAGTAAAATCTCCGGGACAGCCATTACAGGCCAGCAGTACTTC
. TRBJ1-2 TRBV7-3 . CASSLTDNYGYTF TGTGCCAGCAGCCTCACAGATAACTATGGCTACACCTTC
TRBD2 TRBJ2-1 TRBV9 . CASSAGGTLNNEQFF TGTGCCAGCAGCGCGGGGGGGACACTGAACAATGAGCAGTTCTTC
TRBD1 TRBJ2-7 TRBV19 . CASRDTDRGLGYEQYF TGTGCCAGTAGAGATACCGACAGGGGGCTGGGATACGAGCAGTACTTC